This T cell receptor beta chain derives from a study of blood T cell dynamics during melanoma immunotherapy (dated by TCRdb to about 2020). Some background on the complete study: All patients had metastatic melanoma and were given first-line pembrolizumab or nivolumab plus ipilimumab as standard of care in the United Kingdom. To find early correlates of response, peripheral T cell receptor repertoires were profiled in metastatic melanoma patients before and after one cycle of checkpoint inhibitor therapy. The training cohort consisted of consecutive patients, while an additional independent group of patients from the same centre was pooled to form an external validation set. The research as a whole found: The relatively small sample size was acknowledged as a potential limitation on generalization of the results. Whether the T cell clones behind the repertoire changes were melanoma-specific or instead reflected general immune activation was something the study could not determine. Patients who later achieved disease control showed a bifurcated PBMC repertoire reorganization at W3, with increased clonality or increased diversity, unlike progressors.

For every bulk PBMC sample, a fixed 350 ng of DNA was loaded. The immunoSEQ TCRb Assay kit was used according to manufacturer instructions to amplify TCR beta CDR3 sequences from genomic DNA. The KAPA Library Quantification Kit for Illumina platforms was used to quantify the pooled libraries by qPCR. Pooled libraries were clustered at roughly 0.55-1.2 pM and sequenced on an Illumina NextSeq 500. From the authors' description of their analysis: Analysis of the TCR data relied on immunoSEQ ANALYZER and the R LymphoSeq package. A rearrangement efficiency score was calculated as productive divided by the sum of productive and non-productive CDR3 sequences. Within each patient, timepoints were compared pairwise for clonality, measured with the Gini coefficient, and for diversity, measured with the Renyi index at alpha=1. Clonal relatedness used an edit distance of 3, and repertoire similarity used the Bhattacharyya coefficient, both computed in LymphoSeq. To classify response, a linear discriminant analysis based on week-3 changes in clonality and diversity was built using the R MASS and caret packages. TCRdb re-hosts the immuneACCESS table, in-frame sequences only. Its copies lack some clones; in the studies checked, an unresolved V gene accounts for under half of them, and the cause for the rest is not known. V and J calls and clone size follow that table, whereas D and trimming were derived from the DNA. This sample gives 20,000 to 25,000 clones in total; about 90% of them show up just once. The ten most abundant clones make up roughly 1.2% of the sample.

Interpreted using the paper, the time point label stands for: pre-treatment baseline. Blood samples were collected before treatment (T0) and at week 3 (W3), after the first cycle of checkpoint blockade. Except for a couple of patients with rapid clinical progression, response was assessed 12 weeks after the first infusion by RECIST 1.1; disease control meant complete response, partial response or stable disease. Patients were not eligible if they had prior systemic cancer treatment, concomitant immunosuppressant therapy or synchronous other active malignancies. To track both circulating cells and T cell turnover, TCR beta was sequenced from bulk PBMC as well as from plasma cell-free DNA. Lymphoprep and SepMate tubes were used to isolate PBMC from blood, and red cell lysis was then performed. QIAamp DNA Blood Mini kits were used to extract DNA from both PBMC and sorted T cell subsets. Remarks on this clone: There is no known antigen for this receptor. Per-base quality was not reported, and no clone a single base away is much larger than it.

Ends trimmed: V by 6 bases, J by 5 bases; bases unmatched to a gene: 11. The CDR3 sequence holds 16 residues, the cysteine and phenylalanine included. The sequence is cut down to CDR3 DNA, 48 bases in frame from base 1. In the germline V gene, CDR1 corresponds to SNHLY and CDR2 to FYNNEI. The TCR was taken from a human donor with melanoma. The sequence links TRBV2 to TRBJ2-2, and 8 bases in between align with TRBD2. The sequencing here drew on blood, taken from a patient treated with checkpoint blockade. The CDR3 has the sequence CASSPRAGGSTGELFF. The DNA reads as follows: TGTGCCAGCAGCCCAAGGGCGGGAGGTAGTACCGGGGAGCTGTTTTTT.